These 25 T cell receptor beta chains share one sample of origin, sequenced in a study of beta chain features in type 1 diabetes. General study points: Among patients with Type 1 diabetes, TCRB CDR3s were moderately but significantly shorter in every one of the four CD4+ subsets.

Investigators reverse transcribed all isolated RNA, so they sequenced expressed TCRB transcripts. Assay: immunoSEQ multiplex PCR; the TCRdb copy retains only in-frame clones and omits some. This sample carries around 240,000 clones, 15% to 20% of them seen once, and the ten largest clones take 0.07% to 0.095%. Antigens for these TCRs are unknown. Sequencing was carried out using naive CD4+ T cells from blood. The receptors shown here come from a young man with type 1 diabetes.

The chain combines TRBV7-2 with TRBJ2-3, with TRBD1 as a possible D gene (5 bases). Per the germline V gene, CDR1 is SGHTA and CDR2 is FQGNSA. V gave up 2 bases and J gave up 4 bases, with 13 bases separating them. This CDR3 contains 15 residues. CDR3 protein: CASSLQDIRADTQYF. CDR3 sequence (DNA): TGTGCCAGCAGCTTACAGGACATAAGAGCAGATACGCAGTATTTT.

This clone was seen only a few times. The sample holds other DNA sequences that translate to the same CDR3. The rearrangement links TRBV7-2 to TRBJ2-7; D gene uncertain. Germline CDR1 SGHTA, CDR2 FQGNSA. This CDR3 has 11 residues. Trimming shortened V by 2 bases and J by 3 bases, and 2 bases separated the two germline ends. The chain's CDR3 is CASSLFYEQYF. For the CDR3, the DNA is TGTGCCAGCAGCTTATTCTACGAGCAGTACTTC.

The chain carries TRBV7-9 and TRBJ2-2; maybe TRBD2 (5 bases). The CDR3 is made up of 16 amino acids. V dropped 5 bases and J dropped 0 bases, with 13 bases sitting between them. Looked up from germline, CDR1 is SEHNR and CDR2 is FQNEAQ (reference sequence). CDR3 protein: CASSPDSSPNTGELFF. CDR3 nucleotide sequence: TGTGCCAGCAGCCCGGACTCCTCTCCGAACACCGGGGAGCTGTTTTTT.

This clone was seen a few times. The rearrangement joins TRBV27 to TRBJ2-1; 11 nucleotides agree with TRBD2. The CDR3 covers 15 residues. CDR1 is MNHEY, CDR2 SMNVEV, per germline (reference sequence). With 5 bases clipped from V and 14 bases from J, the junction kept 14 bases outside the gene matches. The CDR3 coding sequence is TGTGCCAGCAGTCGCCCGAGGTCTAGCGGGGGGATTGAGTTCTTC. Protein: CASSRPRSSGGIEFF.

The V call is TRBV30, the J call TRBJ1-1; no firm D call. This CDR3 has 10 amino acids. Trimming took 0 bases from V and 8 from J, leaving 4 bases between them. Germline V gene sequence: CDR1 GTSNPN, CDR2 SVGIG (reference sequence). The CDR3 DNA reads as TGTGCCTGGAGTGTACAAGAAGCTTTCTTT. It codes for CAWSVQEAFF.

This clone was seen a few times. The chain carries TRBV5-6 and TRBJ2-6; the D is unclear. Trimming pared 4 bases from V and 2 bases from J, leaving 7 bases between. The CDR3 sequence is 14 residues long. Germline V lookup: CDR1 SGHDT, CDR2 YYEEEE. CDR3 amino acids: CASSPLTGANVLTF. In nucleotides, the CDR3 is TGTGCCAGCAGCCCCCTGACTGGGGCCAACGTCCTGACTTTC.

This clone was seen a few times. Other nucleotide sequences from this sample produce the same CDR3. The rearrangement joins TRBV29-1 to TRBJ2-1, with 7 bases matching TRBD1. Germline lookup yields CDR1 SQVTM and CDR2 ANQGSEA. The CDR3 sequence is 14 residues long. J lost 0 bases, V lost 1 base, and 0 bases had no gene match. The CDR3 reads CSVEGQGSYNEQFF. DNA for the CDR3: TGCAGCGTTGAAGGACAGGGCTCCTACAATGAGCAGTTCTTC.

This chain links TRBV9 with TRBJ2-3; 7 bases match TRBD2. After removal of 2 bases from V and 12 bases from J, the junction contained 9 bases not matched to a gene. The CDR3 extends over 13 amino acids. Germline V gene data show CDR1 as SGDLS and CDR2 as YYNGEE. The CDR3 spells CASSVRLAENQYF. CDR3 sequence (DNA): TGTGCCAGCAGCGTCCGACTAGCAGAAAATCAGTATTTT.

This clone was counted a few times. The chain recombines TRBV29-1 with TRBJ2-7, with 8 bases identical to TRBD2. Germline lookup yields CDR1 SQVTM and CDR2 ANQGSEA. This CDR3 is built from 13 residues. V was clipped by 4 bases and J by 6 bases; unmatched bases: 8. The CDR3 sequence: CSVAGRAFGEQYF. CDR3 coding DNA: TGCAGCGTTGCCGGGAGGGCCTTCGGCGAGCAGTACTTC.

This clone occurred a few times. The chain combines TRBV4-3 with TRBJ2-5, with 11 positions matching TRBD2. Germline V gene sequence: CDR1 LGHNA, CDR2 YSLEER. The CDR3 extends over 16 amino acids. J was trimmed by 3 bases and V by 6 bases; bases with no gene match: 9. CDR3 nucleotides: TGCGCCAGCAGTGAAGGAGGACTAGCGGGTGAAGAGACCCAGTACTTC. This sequence encodes CASSEGGLAGEETQYF.

Concerning this clone itself: The identical CDR3 is also encoded by other nucleotide sequences in the sample. The rearrangement links TRBV7-9 to TRBJ2-6; D is undetermined. Germline CDR1 and CDR2: SEHNR and FQNEAQ (reference sequence). V was cut by 2 bases and J by 0 bases, with 5 bases left in between. The CDR3 spans 15 residues. The CDR3 DNA reads as TGTGCCAGCAGCTTATCCAGCTCTGGGGCCAACGTCCTGACTTTC. This sequence encodes CASSLSSSGANVLTF.

CDR3 coding DNA: TGTGCCAGCAAGTGGGCGGACTCCTACGAGCAGTACTTC. This gives the protein CASKWADSYEQYF. The chain carries TRBV27 and TRBJ2-7; D gene uncertain. This CDR3 is 13 amino acids long. The V end was cut by 7 bases, the J end by 0 bases, with 10 bases between. CDR1 and CDR2 (germline): MNHEY, SMNVEV (reference sequence).

The chain recombines TRBV28 with TRBJ2-7; D is possibly TRBD2 (7 bases). This CDR3 comprises 12 residues. Germline CDR1 reads MDHEN; CDR2 reads SYDVKM. The V and J ends lost 6 bases and 4 bases respectively, with 10 bases between them. CDR3 region: CASRQGGYEQYF. In DNA, the CDR3 is TGTGCCAGCAGACAGGGAGGGTACGAGCAGTACTTC.

The chain carries TRBV4-1 and TRBJ2-3, with 10 bases aligning to TRBD2. This CDR3 contains 17 residues. Trimming took 0 bases from V and 4 from J; bases not matched to a gene: 7. CDR1 MGHRA and CDR2 YSYEKL come from the germline V gene. CDR3 nucleotide sequence: TGCGCCAGCAGCCAAGATTCGGGAGCGGGAGGGCCAGATACGCAGTATTTT. This gives the protein CASSQDSGAGGPDTQYF.

The gene calls are TRBV29-1 and TRBJ1-1; D is possibly TRBD1 (5 bases). Germline lookup yields CDR1 SQVTM and CDR2 ANQGSEA. V shed 8 bases and J shed 5 bases, with 18 bases lying between them. The CDR3 consists of 13 residues. DNA of the CDR3: TGCAGCCACGTGGGGGGAAAGAAAACTGAAGCTTTCTTT. This gives the protein CSHVGGKKTEAFF.

The rearrangement links TRBV30 to TRBJ2-3, with 9 nucleotides matching TRBD1. V shed 1 base, J shed 3 bases, and the junction held 5 bases outside the gene matches. Germline lookup yields CDR1 GTSNPN and CDR2 SVGIG (reference sequence). The CDR3 is made up of 15 amino acids. CDR3: CAWSAYRGLTDTQYF. As DNA, the CDR3 is TGTGCCTGGAGTGCCTACAGGGGGCTAACAGATACGCAGTATTTT.

The rearrangement links TRBV6-6 to TRBJ2-5; TRBD1 agrees at 9 bases. After removal of 8 bases from V and 4 bases from J, the junction contained 5 bases not matched to a gene. The length of the CDR3 is 13 residues. Looked up from germline, CDR1 is MNHNY and CDR2 is SVGAGI (reference sequence). The CDR3: CASGDRVSETQYF. As DNA, the CDR3 is TGTGCCAGCGGGGACAGGGTATCAGAGACCCAGTACTTC.

This clone was counted only a few times. This sequence joins TRBV29-1 and TRBJ2-1; 9 bases line up with TRBD2. Germline CDR1 and CDR2: SQVTM and ANQGSEA. V was pared by 0 bases and J by 2 bases, with 5 bases of the junction left unmatched. The length of the CDR3 is 16 residues. The CDR3 here is CSVEDSGRRTYNEQFF. Written as DNA, the CDR3 is TGCAGCGTTGAAGATAGCGGGAGAAGAACCTACAATGAGCAGTTCTTC.

This clone was seen only a few times. V is TRBV7-2 and J is TRBJ2-1; either TRBD1 or TRBD2 may supply D (5 bases each). Deletions cut 5 bases from V and 0 bases from J, with 17 bases between. CDR1 and CDR2 (germline): SGHTA, FQGNSA. This CDR3 spans 17 amino acids. The DNA for the CDR3 is TGTGCCAGCAGCCCTCATACGGGGCTGAGCTCCTACAATGAGCAGTTCTTC. It codes for CASSPHTGLSSYNEQFF. Combining the CDR3 with reference TRBV7-2 and TRBJ2-1 gives the whole variable domain GAGVSQSPSNKVTEKGKDVELRCDPISGHTALYWYRQSLGQGLEFLIYFQGNSAPDKSGLPSDRFSAERTGGSVSTLTIQRTQQEDSAVYLCASSPHTGLSSYNEQFFGPGTRLTVL.

The CDR3 here is CASSRPGLAVNTQYF. The DNA of the CDR3 is TGTGCCAGCAGCCGCCCGGGACTAGCGGTTAATACGCAGTATTTT. The chain combines TRBV7-2 with TRBJ2-3; 11 nucleotides match TRBD2. J gave up 7 bases and V 5 bases, and 8 bases lay outside the gene matches. This CDR3 has 15 amino acids. CDR1 SGHTA and CDR2 FQGNSA come from the germline V gene.

This clone appeared a few times. V is TRBV5-6 and J is TRBJ2-1; D unresolved. There are 16 residues in the CDR3. CDR1 SGHDT and CDR2 YYEEEE come from the germline V gene. Trimming left V 2 bases short and J 1 base short, with 13 bases between. The CDR3 protein is CASSLPPGRSYNEQFF. CDR3 sequence (DNA): TGTGCCAGCAGCTTACCCCCGGGCAGGTCCTACAATGAGCAGTTCTTC.

This clone was detected a few times. This sequence joins TRBV7-2 and TRBJ2-7, with 7 nucleotides matching TRBD1. The germline V gene has CDR1 SGHTA and CDR2 FQGNSA. The CDR3 loop spans 13 amino acids. Trimming cost V 6 bases and J 6 bases; bases outside gene matches: 8. The CDR3 spells CASRKTGVGEQYF. DNA for the CDR3: TGTGCCAGCAGGAAAACAGGGGTTGGCGAGCAGTACTTC.

V gene TRBV11-1 combines with J gene TRBJ2-3; TRBD1 matches at 7 bases. Germline lookup yields CDR1 SGHAT and CDR2 FQDESV (reference sequence). There are 15 residues in the CDR3. After removal of 5 bases from V and 5 bases from J, the junction contained 10 bases not matched to a gene. As DNA, the CDR3 is TGTGCCAGCAGCATTGGACAGGCCGGACAAGATACGCAGTATTTT. Its translation is CASSIGQAGQDTQYF. The full variable domain, its missing parts supplied by reference TRBV11-1 and TRBJ2-3, is EAEVAQSPRYKITEKSQAVAFWCDPISGHATLYWYRQILGQGPELLVQFQDESVVDDSQLPKDRFSAERLKGVDSTLKIQPAELGDSAMYLCASSIGQAGQDTQYFGPGTRLTVL.

J is TRBJ2-3 and V is TRBV7-9, with a weak D call TRBD1 (5 bases). The CDR3 has 16 residues. With 4 bases removed from V and 4 bases from J, the gap between germline ends came to 18 bases. Germline V gene data show CDR1 as SEHNR and CDR2 as FQNEAQ (reference sequence). The CDR3 reads CASSSNRQPPADTQYF. DNA of the CDR3: TGTGCCAGCAGCTCCAACCGACAGCCCCCAGCAGATACGCAGTATTTT.

This chain uses TRBV25-1 with TRBJ2-7; 10 bases line up with TRBD2. CDR3 length equals 15 residues. Germline V lookup: CDR1 MGHDK, CDR2 SYGVNS. V gave up 3 bases and J gave up 4 bases; unmatched junction bases: 6. The CDR3 sequence is CASSDLLAGEYEQYF. CDR3 DNA: TGTGCCAGCAGTGATCTCCTAGCGGGAGAGTACGAGCAGTACTTC.